This T cell receptor beta chain was sequenced during a study of OX40 agonist ivuxolimab in advanced cancers. Describing the broader study: Ivuxolimab was a fully human IgG2 agonistic monoclonal antibody targeting the costimulatory receptor OX40 (CD134). Intravenous ivuxolimab was administered to patients every 2 weeks at six dose levels: 0.01, 0.1, 0.3, 1.5, 3 and 10 mg/kg. Of the 52 patients in dose escalation, about 20 had hepatocellular carcinoma, approximately 15 had melanoma, 9 had renal cell carcinoma and 9 had head and neck cancer. A male proportion of around 83% and a mean age of approximately 58 years, ranging from about 23 to 90, were recorded for the dose-escalation cohort. Prior anti-PD-1, anti-PD-L1 or anti-CTLA-4 therapy was permitted, and checkpoint inhibitors had been received by about 36% of dose-escalation patients. Three dose-escalation patients achieved partial responses, one with hepatocellular carcinoma and two with cutaneous melanoma. Peripheral TCRbeta sequencing was intended to test whether TCR sequence diversity was altered and clonal T-cell expansion was caused by ivuxolimab. The paper covers the monotherapy dose-escalation part of the phase I ivuxolimab trial, which included N ≈ 57 patients.

Patients with a history of autoimmune disease or receiving systemic immunosuppression were excluded from the trial. In every dose cohort, peripheral blood was drawn for TCR sequencing at baseline, cycle 4 day 1, and cycle 7 day 1. The samples were drawn from a first-in-human, open-label, multicenter phase I dose-escalation trial of ivuxolimab. Adults with locally advanced or metastatic head and neck squamous cell, hepatocellular, melanoma or renal cell carcinoma were enrolled in the trial. Before TCR sequencing, CD4+ and CD8+ T cells were separately sorted from peripheral blood. Genomic DNA was extracted from sorted cells for sequencing of the TCRbeta CDR3 region. TCRbeta CDR3 regions were sequenced using the immunoSEQ Assay. The table comes from immuneACCESS by way of TCRdb, which keeps in-frame sequences with V and J called. Part of the clones is missing from these tables; in studies checked, under half for an unresolved V gene and the rest for unknown reasons. The sample contains tens of thousands of clones, 65% to 90% of them found a single time. Roughly 0.7% of the sample is taken by the ten largest.

A word on this clone: It lacks a known antigen. No base-level quality is on record; no much larger clone is a single base apart.

Results the study describes overall, beyond this receptor: Low levels of normalized T-cell clonal expansion were also seen in some patients who did not respond. After ivuxolimab, more expanded clones were found on average in CD8+ T cells than in CD4+ T cells. Clonal expansion of both CD4+ and CD8+ blood T cells was observed from baseline to week 6 at doses 0.1 to 3.0 mg/kg. Antigen specificity was not determined for the clonally expanded peripheral T cells. Partial responders in the 0.1-3.0 mg/kg groups had among the lowest normalized peripheral clonal expansion, especially among CD8+ T cells.

V drops 5 bases and J drops 6 bases, leaving 23 bases in between. The CDR3 starts with the cysteine, ends with the phenylalanine, and has 16 residues. Just the 48-base CDR3 DNA is kept, in frame starting at base 1. The germline V gene encodes CDR1 SGHAT and CDR2 FQNNGV. Sequenced here: CD4+ or CD8+ T cells sorted from blood, sampled in a trial of the OX40 agonist ivuxolimab. The receptor comes from an adult with an advanced solid tumor such as melanoma, head and neck, liver or kidney cancer. The chain joins TRBV11-2 to TRBJ2-7; TRBD2 might be the D gene, on 6 matching bases. The nucleotides read TGTGCCAGCAGCCTGGCAGCGGGCTCACTATTGGGCGAGCAGTACTTC. Its protein is CASSLAAGSLLGEQYF.